Each of the 23 T cell receptor beta chains below was sequenced from the same sample in a study of OX40 agonist ivuxolimab in advanced cancers. Method: immunoSEQ multiplex PCR; TCRdb's copy keeps in-frame clones and lacks some. The sample lists approximately 55,000 clones; 75% to 90% were seen once. The sample here was CD4+ or CD8+ T cells sorted from blood, taken in a trial of the OX40 agonist ivuxolimab. These receptors originate from an adult with an advanced solid tumor such as melanoma, head and neck, liver or kidney cancer.

V is TRBV4-2 and J is TRBJ2-2; tentatively, D is TRBD1 (5 bases). With 2 bases removed from V and 2 bases from J, the gap between germline ends came to 9 bases. From germline, CDR1 is LGHNA and CDR2 YNFKEQ. CDR3 length equals 15 residues. The CDR3: CASSQSDRNTGELFF. In DNA form, the CDR3 reads TGTGCCAGCAGCCAATCAGACAGAAACACCGGGGAGCTGTTTTTT.

The chain recombines TRBV6-6 with TRBJ1-1, with 7 positions matching TRBD1. From germline, CDR1 is MNHNY and CDR2 SVGAGI (reference sequence). The CDR3 has 14 amino acids. The J segment lost 2 bases and the V segment lost 5 bases, leaving 5 bases of the junction unmatched. The CDR3 spells CASSANRGNTEAFF. The CDR3 nucleotides read TGTGCCAGCAGTGCCAACAGGGGAAACACTGAAGCTTTCTTT.

The chain is built from TRBV19 and TRBJ2-5; TRBD1 matches at 9 bases. The ends lost 8 bases at V and 3 bases at J; junction bases unmatched: 10. The germline V gene has CDR1 LNHDA and CDR2 SQIVND (reference sequence). The CDR3 is 15 residues long. The DNA of the CDR3 is TGTGCCAGTTCCGGGACAGGGCCCCCCAAAGAGACCCAGTACTTC. This sequence encodes CASSGTGPPKETQYF.

The CDR3 reads CSAPVSYEQYF. The DNA of the CDR3 is TGCAGTGCCCCTGTCTCCTACGAGCAGTACTTC. The chain links TRBV20-1 to TRBJ2-7; D call uncertain. CDR3 length: 11 amino acids. V was trimmed by 6 bases and J by 0 bases, leaving 6 bases between them. Germline CDR1 and CDR2: DFQATT and SNEGSKA (reference sequence).

This rearrangement joins TRBV10-3 to TRBJ2-5, with D hard to call. This CDR3 contains 11 residues. V was clipped by 8 bases and J by 1 base, with 5 bases between them. The germline V gene has CDR1 ENHRY and CDR2 SYGVKD. In nucleotides, the CDR3 is TGTGCCATCGGGTTCCAAGAGACCCAGTACTTC. The encoded protein is CAIGFQETQYF.

This clone was seen a few times. The V and J genes are TRBV7-3 and TRBJ1-5, with unresolved D. V shed 5 bases and J shed 5 bases, with 10 bases lying between them. CDR1 and CDR2 (germline): SGHTA, FQGTGA. There are 13 residues in the CDR3. The CDR3 reads CASSVDTDQPQHF. The CDR3 region has the DNA TGTGCCAGCAGCGTCGACACGGATCAGCCCCAGCATTTT.

Relative to its sample, this clone is medium-sized. The chain combines TRBV9 with TRBJ2-7; D gene unclear. This CDR3 has 14 amino acids. The ends were cut back, 1 base at V and 3 bases at J, with 11 bases in the middle. Looked up from germline, CDR1 is SGDLS and CDR2 is YYNGEE. The CDR3 region is CASSVSEVNYEQYF. The CDR3 DNA is TGTGCCAGCAGCGTATCTGAGGTAAACTACGAGCAGTACTTC.

The genes are TRBV29-1 and TRBJ2-7, with TRBD1 matching 7 bases. Trimming took 4 bases from V and 7 from J; bases not matched to a gene: 13. Germline V gives CDR1 SQVTM, CDR2 ANQGSEA. The CDR3 is 14 amino acids. Here the CDR3 reads CSVATRQGPWEQYF. The CDR3 nucleotides are TGCAGCGTTGCAACCCGACAGGGACCCTGGGAGCAGTACTTC.

The CDR3 loop is CASSPRGLGGEQYF. CDR3 nucleotide sequence: TGTGCCAGTAGTCCAAGAGGGCTCGGTGGCGAGCAGTACTTC. The chain couples TRBV19 to TRBJ2-5; tentative D call: TRBD2 (5 bases). The DNA end lines up better with TRBJ2-7; the J call may be wrong. Germline V gene lookup returns CDR1 LNHDA and CDR2 SQIVND (reference sequence). This CDR3 is 14 amino acids long.

The rearrangement links TRBV28 to TRBJ2-4; D might be TRBD1 or TRBD2, each matching 5 bases. V gave up 5 bases and J gave up 1 base, with 18 bases separating them. The CDR3 is 17 amino acids. Per germline, CDR1 MDHEN and CDR2 SYDVKM. The CDR3 DNA follows: TGTGCCAGCAGTCTAGCTTCAGTGGGGCCGGCCAAAAACATTCAGTACTTC. Its protein product is CASSLASVGPAKNIQYF. The full variable domain, completed using reference TRBV28 and TRBJ2-4, is DVKVTQSSRYLVKRTGEKVFLECVQDMDHENMFWYRQDPGLGLRLIYFSYDVKMKEKGDIPEGYSVSREKKERFSLILESASTNQTSMYLCASSLASVGPAKNIQYFGAGTRLSVL.

J is TRBJ2-3 and V is TRBV28, with D maybe TRBD1 (6 bases). This CDR3 has 13 amino acids. V was cut by 6 bases and J by 1 base, with 8 bases left in between. Germline V gene data show CDR1 as MDHEN and CDR2 as SYDVKM. Here the CDR3 reads CASRQGGTDTQYF. The CDR3 nucleotides are TGTGCCAGCAGACAGGGCGGCACAGATACGCAGTATTTT.

This clone was detected once. Here the CDR3 reads CASSPRTENYGYTF. The CDR3 DNA reads as TGTGCCAGCAGCCCGCGGACGGAAAACTATGGCTACACCTTC. The genes are TRBV11-1 and TRBJ1-2, with no clear D. CDR1 is SGHAT and CDR2 is FQDESV in the germline V gene (reference sequence). The CDR3 covers 14 residues. Trimming cost V 5 bases and J 2 bases, with 12 bases left between them.

This chain uses TRBV9 with TRBJ2-5; D is uncertain. The CDR3 is 13 amino acids. Germline V gene sequence: CDR1 SGDLS, CDR2 YYNGEE. Trimming took off 4 bases at V and 2 bases at J, with 9 bases between the two ends. The CDR3 loop reads CASSLPGQETQYF. CDR3 DNA sequence: TGTGCCAGCAGCCTACCCGGGCAAGAGACCCAGTACTTC.

The J gene is TRBJ2-1, the V gene TRBV28; D call uncertain. CDR1 MDHEN and CDR2 SYDVKM come from the germline V gene. Trimming took off 5 bases at V and 4 bases at J, with 15 bases between the two ends. The CDR3 sequence is 15 residues long. The CDR3 nucleotides read TGTGCCAGCAGTCCTGGAGACCTCGGATACAATGAGCAGTTCTTC. Protein: CASSPGDLGYNEQFF.

The gene calls are TRBV7-6 and TRBJ2-3; D tentatively reads TRBD1 or TRBD2 (5 bases each). The CDR3 extends over 16 amino acids. V lost 6 bases and J 2 bases, leaving 18 bases between the germline ends. Germline CDR1 SGHVS, CDR2 FNYEAQ. CDR3 protein: CASSLGLPGPTDTQYF. In DNA, the CDR3 is TGTGCCAGCAGTTTGGGCCTTCCGGGGCCCACAGATACGCAGTATTTT. Supplemented by reference TRBV7-6 and TRBJ2-3, the full variable domain reads GAGVSQSPRYKVTKRGQDVALRCDPISGHVSLYWYRQALGQGPEFLTYFNYEAQQDKSGLPNDRFSAERPEGSISTLTIQRTEQRDSAMYRCASSLGLPGPTDTQYFGPGTRLTVL.

This rearrangement joins TRBV7-9 to TRBJ2-2; D remains ambiguous. This CDR3 spans 14 amino acids. The germline gives CDR1 SEHNR, CDR2 FQNEAQ (reference sequence). Trimming cost V 5 bases and J 5 bases, with 12 bases left between them. The CDR3 loop reads CASSQEALTGELFF. The CDR3 nucleotides are TGTGCCAGCAGCCAAGAAGCCCTGACCGGGGAGCTGTTTTTT. The whole variable domain, filled in from reference TRBV7-9 and TRBJ2-2, reads DTGVSQNPRHKITKRGQNVTFRCDPISEHNRLYWYRQTLGQGPEFLTYFQNEAQLEKSRLLSDRFSAERPKGSFSTLEIQRTEQGDSAMYLCASSQEALTGELFFGEGSRLTVL.

The CDR3 loop reads CASSLGRGQGEQYF. DNA of the CDR3: TGTGCCAGCAGCTTAGGCAGGGGGCAGGGCGAGCAGTACTTC. This chain uses TRBV7-2 with TRBJ2-7; 8 nucleotides agree with TRBD1. CDR3 size: 14 residues. V lost 1 base, J lost 6 bases, and 5 bases stayed unmatched. Germline V gene data show CDR1 as SGHTA and CDR2 as FQGNSA.

This clone has just a few counts. The chain recombines TRBV28 with TRBJ1-1; 8 positions agree with TRBD1. The CDR3 is 14 amino acids. The V segment lost 4 bases and the J segment 10 bases; nucleotides outside the gene matches: 11. Germline CDR1 MDHEN, CDR2 SYDVKM. CDR3 residues: CASSSPGQGASAFF. CDR3 DNA sequence: TGTGCCAGCAGTTCCCCGGGGCAGGGGGCCTCAGCTTTCTTT.

This chain connects TRBV4-1 to TRBJ1-6; possibly TRBD1 for D (6 bases). Germline CDR1 and CDR2: MGHRA and YSYEKL. With 1 base removed from V and 9 bases from J, the gap between germline ends came to 16 bases. This CDR3 region has 16 residues. The CDR3 loop is CASSQAWGLAGSPLHF. CDR3 bases: TGCGCCAGCAGCCAAGCCTGGGGGCTAGCGGGTTCACCCCTCCACTTT.

This clone was counted at least ten times. The CDR3 DNA follows: TGTGCCTGGAGTGGGGGGAACACCGGGGAGCTGTTTTTT. This sequence encodes CAWSGGNTGELFF. This chain links TRBV30 with TRBJ2-2; no reliable D call. This CDR3 spans 13 amino acids. CDR1 and CDR2 (germline): GTSNPN, SVGIG (reference sequence). The V gene lost 1 base and the J gene lost 1 base, with 4 bases spanning the gap. Using reference TRBV30 and TRBJ2-2 for the parts outside the CDR3, the full variable domain is SQTIHQWPATLVQPVGSPLSLECTVEGTSNPNLYWYRQAAGRGLQLLFYSVGIGQISSEVPQNLSASRPQDRQFILSSKKLLLSDSGFYLCAWSGGNTGELFFGEGSRLTVL.

This chain links TRBV10-3 with TRBJ2-7, with 14 bases fitting TRBD2. The CDR3 has 16 amino acids. V lost 6 bases, J lost 6 bases, and 10 bases stayed unmatched. CDR1 is ENHRY, CDR2 SYGVKD, per germline. CDR3 DNA: TGTGCCATCAGGAGGGGACTAGCGGGAGCCGCTTCCGAGCAGTACTTC. Translating gives CAIRRGLAGAASEQYF.

J is TRBJ1-1 and V is TRBV11-3; 8 bases fit TRBD1. Per germline, CDR1 SGHNT and CDR2 YENEEA. Germline trimming cut 1 base from V and 5 bases from J; bases unmatched to any gene: 0. CDR3 length: 13 residues. CDR3 in DNA: TGTGCCAGCAGCTTAGGGACAGGGACTGAAGCTTTCTTT. Residues: CASSLGTGTEAFF. The complete variable domain, with remaining parts taken from reference TRBV11-3 and TRBJ1-1, reads EAGVVQSPRYKIIEKKQPVAFWCNPISGHNTLYWYLQNLGQGPELLIRYENEEAVDDSQLPKDRFSAERLKGVDSTLKIQPAELGDSAVYLCASSLGTGTEAFFGQGTRLTVV.

The V and J genes are TRBV27 and TRBJ2-1; D is ambiguous. Germline CDR1 reads MNHEY; CDR2 reads SMNVEV (reference sequence). The V end lost 6 bases, the J end lost 7 bases, and 16 bases lay between the germline ends. The CDR3 runs 14 residues. The CDR3 coding sequence is TGTGCCAGCAGCCCACCAGAGGCTGGGAATGAGCAGTTCTTC. Its translation: CASSPPEAGNEQFF.